Below, 18 T cell receptor beta chains from the same sample are listed, as sequenced in a study of cytotoxic CD8 clonotypes in ibrutinib-treated CLL. Some clones are missing from TCRdb's copy, which holds only in-frame ones; the method was immunoSEQ multiplex PCR. The sample lists approximately 130,000 clones, around 80% occurring once. This specimen consisted of PBMCs, obtained after 24 months of ibrutinib treatment. All receptors come from a human donor with chronic lymphocytic leukemia.

V usage is TRBV7-3 and J usage is TRBJ2-2; the D is unclear. This CDR3 is 13 amino acids long. The V gene's germline CDR1 is SGHTA and CDR2 FQGTGA. V lost 4 bases, J lost 5 bases, and 8 bases lay in between. CDR3 bases: TGTGCCAGCAGCTCAACCGTAACCGGGGAGCTGTTTTTT. Its translation is CASSSTVTGELFF.

The chain joins TRBV6-5 to TRBJ1-6; D is ambiguous. Deletions cut 6 bases from V and 9 bases from J, with 12 bases between. The CDR3 contains 13 residues. Germline-derived CDR1 and CDR2 are MNHEY and SVGAGI. The CDR3 protein is CASSRGPVSPLHF. The DNA of the CDR3 is TGTGCCAGCAGCCGAGGACCGGTTTCACCCCTCCACTTT.

The rearrangement links TRBV5-4 to TRBJ2-2, with TRBD1 as a possible D gene (6 bases). The CDR3 contains 16 residues. Germline lookup yields CDR1 SGHNT and CDR2 YYREEE (reference sequence). Trimming shortened V by 4 bases and J by 6 bases, and 19 bases separated the two germline ends. CDR3 sequence: CASSQIGTTLAGELFF. The CDR3, as DNA: TGTGCCAGCAGCCAAATCGGGACAACGCTAGCCGGGGAGCTGTTTTTT.

This clone was picked up one time. The chain links TRBV21-1 to TRBJ2-1; the listed D gene, TRBD2, was not tested against the DNA. TRBV21-1 is tagged as a pseudogene. The CDR3 contains 13 residues. The CDR3 DNA follows: TGTGCCAGCAGCAAAAATCGGGAGAATGAGCAGTTCTTC. Translating gives CASSKNRENEQFF.

The chain combines TRBV15 with TRBJ2-4, with D maybe TRBD1 (5 bases). Germline V gene data show CDR1 as LNHNV and CDR2 as YYDKDF (reference sequence). The CDR3 runs 14 residues. The V end lost 0 bases, the J end lost 4 bases, and 7 bases lay between the germline ends. The CDR3 here is CATSRDRGKNIQYF. CDR3 nucleotides: TGTGCCACCAGCAGAGATAGGGGTAAAAACATTCAGTACTTC.

This clone has more than one count but fewer than ten. The chain uses TRBV6-5 and TRBJ1-5; 9 nucleotides align to TRBD1. The CDR3 length is 14 residues. Per germline, CDR1 MNHEY and CDR2 SVGAGI. J gave up 1 base and V 10 bases, and 5 bases lay outside the gene matches. The CDR3 region has the DNA TGTGCCACCCGGGACAGGGAAAGCAATCAGCCCCAGCATTTT. Protein: CATRDRESNQPQHF.

V usage is TRBV7-7 and J usage is TRBJ2-1; D is unclear. There are 14 residues in the CDR3. Per the germline V gene, CDR1 is SSHAT and CDR2 is FNYEAQ (reference sequence). The germline V and J ends were trimmed by 1 base and 6 bases, with 10 bases remaining between them. The CDR3 here is CASSLVPGSNEQFF. CDR3 sequence (DNA): TGTGCCAGCAGCTTAGTTCCCGGCAGCAATGAGCAGTTCTTC.

The chain has TRBV7-2 and TRBJ1-3; D unclear. The V gene lost 8 bases and the J gene lost 0 bases, with 17 bases spanning the gap. Germline CDR1 reads SGHTA; CDR2 reads FQGNSA. This CDR3 is 16 amino acids long. The CDR3, as DNA: TGTGCCAGCGACAAGGGAATATCGGTCTCTGGAAACACCATATATTTT. This codes for CASDKGISVSGNTIYF.

Points on this clone: This specimen includes other DNA sequences encoding the same CDR3. The chain combines TRBV18 with TRBJ1-1; perhaps TRBD1 as D (5 bases). The germline V gene has CDR1 KGHSH and CDR2 LQKENI. The CDR3 is made up of 13 amino acids. V gave up 3 bases and J gave up 1 base, with 6 bases separating them. The CDR3 coding sequence is TGTGCCAGCTCACCGCAGGGGAACACTGAAGCTTTCTTT. It encodes CASSPQGNTEAFF.

The rearrangement joins TRBV13 to TRBJ2-2; 7 bases match TRBD1. Per the germline V gene, CDR1 is PRHDT and CDR2 is FYEKMQ (reference sequence). The CDR3 loop spans 17 amino acids. The junction had 10 bases not matched to a gene; V was cut back by 3 bases and J by 3 bases. The CDR3 nucleotides are TGTGCCAGCAGCTTCGACAGGGCTCTTTCGTACACCGGGGAGCTGTTTTTT. Amino acid sequence: CASSFDRALSYTGELFF.

The chain joins TRBV30 to TRBJ1-6, with D perhaps TRBD1 (6 bases). There are 16 residues in the CDR3. The V end was cut by 2 bases, the J end by 7 bases, with 18 bases between. Germline lookup yields CDR1 GTSNPN and CDR2 SVGIG (reference sequence). The CDR3 here is CAWSSTDSTNNSPLHF. The DNA of the CDR3 is TGTGCCTGGAGTTCGACGGACAGTACAAACAATTCACCCCTCCACTTT.

The chain is built from TRBV6-6 and TRBJ2-2; the D call may be TRBD1 or TRBD2 (5 bases each). V lost 9 bases to trimming and J lost 4 bases, with 18 bases between them. Germline V gene sequence: CDR1 MNHNY, CDR2 SVGAGI (reference sequence). The CDR3 consists of 15 residues. The CDR3 protein is CASGPHEGFTGELFF. CDR3 DNA sequence: TGTGCCAGTGGACCGCACGAGGGGTTCACCGGGGAGCTGTTTTTT.

V usage is TRBV21-1 and J usage is TRBJ2-7; the table's TRBD1 call for D was not verified on the DNA. TRBV21-1 is deemed a pseudogene. The CDR3 contains 18 residues. The CDR3 loop reads CASSKVATGGPGGYEQYF. The CDR3 DNA reads TGTGCCAGCAGCAAAGTAGCGACAGGGGGCCCTGGTGGTTACGAGCAGTACTTC.

This chain joins TRBV5-6 and TRBJ2-1, with 11 bases identical to TRBD2. The CDR3 extends over 16 amino acids. Germline V gene lookup returns CDR1 SGHDT and CDR2 YYEEEE. V lost 6 bases to trimming and J lost 1 base; unmatched junction nucleotides: 6. The CDR3 DNA sequence: TGTGCCAGCACCCCCCTAGCGGGGGGATCCTACAATGAGCAGTTCTTC. Protein sequence: CASTPLAGGSYNEQFF.

This clone has just a few counts. The chain carries TRBV7-8 and TRBJ1-1, with 9 bases matching TRBD1. Trimming removed 0 bases from V and 5 bases from J; junction bases left unmatched: 7. This CDR3 is built from 16 residues. Germline CDR1 reads SGHVS; CDR2 reads FQNEAQ. The CDR3 coding sequence is TGTGCCAGCAGCTTAGCATCGACAGGGGGAGGGACTGAAGCTTTCTTT. Amino acids: CASSLASTGGGTEAFF.

The chain carries TRBV9 and TRBJ2-3; D tentatively reads TRBD1 or TRBD2 (6 bases each). Deletions cut 4 bases from V and 3 bases from J, with 15 bases between. From germline, CDR1 is SGDLS and CDR2 YYNGEE. CDR3 size: 15 residues. The DNA of the CDR3 is TGTGCCAGCAGCCCCCTTGGGGGGCAGACAGATACGCAGTATTTT. Protein product: CASSPLGGQTDTQYF.

The sample holds a few counts of this clone. V and J are TRBV7-8 and TRBJ2-7; tentatively, D is TRBD2 (7 bases). Germline CDR1 is SGHVS and CDR2 is FQNEAQ. Trimming cost V 5 bases and J 4 bases, with 18 bases left between them. This CDR3 is built from 15 residues. CDR3 sequence: CASSQARGAMYEQYF. For the CDR3, the DNA is TGTGCCAGCAGCCAGGCCCGGGGGGCAATGTACGAGCAGTACTTC. Based on the CDR3 plus reference TRBV7-8 and TRBJ2-7, the full variable domain is GAGVSQSPRYKVAKRGQDVALRCDPISGHVSLFWYQQALGQGPEFLTYFQNEAQLDKSGLPSDRFFAERPEGSVSTLKIQRTQQEDSAVYLCASSQARGAMYEQYFGPGTRLTVT.

The rearrangement joins TRBV28 to TRBJ1-1, with 7 bases aligning to TRBD1. The CDR3 consists of 13 residues. CDR1 and CDR2 (germline): MDHEN, SYDVKM. After removal of 7 bases from V and 1 base from J, the junction contained 3 bases not matched to a gene. The CDR3 is CASKSGGNTEAFF. CDR3 nucleotide sequence: TGTGCCAGCAAATCAGGGGGGAACACTGAAGCTTTCTTT.